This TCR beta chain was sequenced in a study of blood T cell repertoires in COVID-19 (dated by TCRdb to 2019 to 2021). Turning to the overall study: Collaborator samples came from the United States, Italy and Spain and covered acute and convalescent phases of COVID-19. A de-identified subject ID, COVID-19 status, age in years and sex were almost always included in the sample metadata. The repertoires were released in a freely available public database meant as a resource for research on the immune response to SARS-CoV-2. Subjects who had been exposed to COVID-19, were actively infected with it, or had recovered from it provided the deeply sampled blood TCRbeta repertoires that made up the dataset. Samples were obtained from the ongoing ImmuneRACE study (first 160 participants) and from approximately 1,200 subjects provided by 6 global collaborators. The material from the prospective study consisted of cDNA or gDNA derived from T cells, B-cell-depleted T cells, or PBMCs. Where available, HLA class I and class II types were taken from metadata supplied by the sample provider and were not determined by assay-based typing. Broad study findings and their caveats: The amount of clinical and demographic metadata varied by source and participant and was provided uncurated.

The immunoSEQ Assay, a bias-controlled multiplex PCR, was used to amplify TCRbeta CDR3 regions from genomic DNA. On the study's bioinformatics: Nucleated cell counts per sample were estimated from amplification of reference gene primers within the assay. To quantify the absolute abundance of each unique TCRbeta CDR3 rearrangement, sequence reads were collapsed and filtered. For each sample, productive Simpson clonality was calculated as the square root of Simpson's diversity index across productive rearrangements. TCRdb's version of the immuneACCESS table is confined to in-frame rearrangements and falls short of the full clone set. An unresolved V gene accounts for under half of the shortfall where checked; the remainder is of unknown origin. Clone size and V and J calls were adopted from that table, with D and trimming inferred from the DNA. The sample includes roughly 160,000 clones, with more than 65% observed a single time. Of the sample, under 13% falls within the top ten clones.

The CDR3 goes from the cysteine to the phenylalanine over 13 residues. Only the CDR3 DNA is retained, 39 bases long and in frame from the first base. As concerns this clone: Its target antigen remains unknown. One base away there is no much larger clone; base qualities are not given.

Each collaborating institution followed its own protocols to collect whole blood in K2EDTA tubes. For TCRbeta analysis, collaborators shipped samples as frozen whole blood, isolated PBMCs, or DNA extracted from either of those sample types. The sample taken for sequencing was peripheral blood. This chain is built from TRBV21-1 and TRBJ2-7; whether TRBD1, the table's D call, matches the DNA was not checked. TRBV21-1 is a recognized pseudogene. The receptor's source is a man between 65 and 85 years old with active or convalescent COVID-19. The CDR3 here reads CASSKSPTCEQYF. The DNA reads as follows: TGTGCCAGCAGCAAAAGCCCGACATGCGAGCAGTACTTC.